This T cell receptor (beta chain) came from a study of blood T cell repertoires in COVID-19. Clones were sequenced by immunoSEQ multiplex PCR, and TCRdb holds only the in-frame ones, with some missing. The sample has a few hundred thousand clones, more than 90% seen once. The sequence derives from a woman aged 25 to 39 who had recovered from COVID-19. The source material was PBMCs or T cells enriched from blood (not recorded which).

CDR3 sequence: CASSFKGLAGGPGYEQYF. CDR3 nucleotide sequence: TGTGCCAGCAGCTTCAAAGGACTAGCGGGAGGGCCTGGCTACGAGCAGTACTTC. This chain joins TRBV5-5 and TRBJ2-7, with 15 positions matching TRBD2. The CDR3 runs to 18 residues. Germline V gives CDR1 SGHKS, CDR2 YYEKEE (reference sequence). V lost 2 bases to trimming and J lost 3 bases; unmatched junction nucleotides: 9.